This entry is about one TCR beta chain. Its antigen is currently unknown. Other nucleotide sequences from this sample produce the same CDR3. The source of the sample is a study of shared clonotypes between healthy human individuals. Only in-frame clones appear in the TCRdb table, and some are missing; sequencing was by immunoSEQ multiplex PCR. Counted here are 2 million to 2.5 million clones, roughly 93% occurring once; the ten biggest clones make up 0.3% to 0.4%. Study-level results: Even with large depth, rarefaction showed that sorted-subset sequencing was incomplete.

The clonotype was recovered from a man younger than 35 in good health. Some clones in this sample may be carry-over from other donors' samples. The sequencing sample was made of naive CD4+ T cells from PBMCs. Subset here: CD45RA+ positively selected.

CDR3: CASSLGAVSYNEQFF. The CDR3 DNA is TGTGCCAGCAGCTTAGGAGCGGTCTCCTACAATGAGCAGTTCTTC. The genes are TRBV7-2 and TRBJ2-1; tentatively, D is TRBD2 (5 bases). CDR1 is SGHTA and CDR2 is FQGNSA in the germline V gene. V was pared by 1 base and J by 0 bases, with 7 bases between. This CDR3 region has 15 residues.